This T cell receptor beta chain is drawn from a study of control samples from healthy donors and cancer patients. Sequenced by immunoSEQ multiplex PCR; TCRdb stores in-frame clones only, minus some. The sample carries around 250,000 clones, more than 65% recorded once. V shed 4 bases and J shed 6 bases, with 16 bases lying between them. Looked up from germline, CDR1 is SNHLY and CDR2 is FYNNEI. CDR3 size: 15 residues. The specimen sequenced was PBMCs. The chain combines TRBV2 with TRBJ1-5, with a weak D call TRBD1 (6 bases). The sequence was collected from a woman aged 55 to 70 with lung cancer. CDR3 residues: CASSATGEVGQPQHF. CDR3 nucleotides: TGTGCCAGCAGTGCGACAGGTGAGGTAGGTCAGCCCCAGCATTTT.